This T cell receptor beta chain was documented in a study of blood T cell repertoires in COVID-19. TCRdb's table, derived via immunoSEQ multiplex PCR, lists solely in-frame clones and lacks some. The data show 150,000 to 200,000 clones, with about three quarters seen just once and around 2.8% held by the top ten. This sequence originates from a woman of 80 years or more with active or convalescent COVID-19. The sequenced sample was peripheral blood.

CDR3 in DNA: TGTGCCAGCAGTTACTCGATTGGGACAGGGGGCGTTCCTTTCTTC. Protein sequence: CASSYSIGTGGVPFF. The J gene is TRBJ2-1, the V gene TRBV6-5; 12 bases align to TRBD1. There are 15 residues in the CDR3. Per the germline V gene, CDR1 is MNHEY and CDR2 is SVGAGI. The junction had 10 bases not matched to a gene; V was cut back by 0 bases and J by 16 bases.